This TCR beta chain derives from a study of blood T cell repertoires in COVID-19 (dated by TCRdb to 2018 to 2021). Background for the entire study: Collaborator samples came from the United States, Italy and Spain and covered acute and convalescent phases of COVID-19. Subjects who had been exposed to COVID-19, were actively infected with it, or had recovered from it provided the deeply sampled blood TCRbeta repertoires that made up the dataset. The prospective study material was composed of cDNA or gDNA derived from T cells, B-cell-depleted T cells, or PBMCs. Samples were obtained from the ongoing ImmuneRACE study (first 160 participants) and from about 1,300 subjects provided by 6 global collaborators. Where available, HLA class I and class II types were taken from metadata supplied by the sample provider and were not determined by assay-based typing. Sample metadata almost always included a de-identified subject ID, COVID-19 status, age in years and sex. A freely available public database, intended as a resource for researchers studying the immune response to SARS-CoV-2, is where the repertoires were released.

TCRbeta CDR3 regions were amplified from genomic DNA by means of the immunoSEQ Assay, a bias-controlled multiplex PCR. As for how the authors treated the data: The number of nucleated cells in each sample was estimated by amplification of reference gene primers within the assay. To quantify the absolute abundance of each unique TCRbeta CDR3 rearrangement, sequence reads were collapsed and filtered. Productive Simpson clonality was computed per sample as the square root of Simpson's diversity index over productive rearrangements. The immuneACCESS repertoire file appears here via TCRdb, limited to in-frame rearrangements. These files lack a portion of the clones; in checked studies, under half of the deficit traces to unresolved V genes, and the cause of the others is not known. For V, J and clone size, that table is used; D and trimming come from the DNA. Here the sample has some 96,000 clones; about 77% occur a single time. Around an eighth of the sample belongs to the ten largest clones.

Cut back by 1 base and 7 bases, the V and J ends lie 14 bases apart. The CDR3 holds 15 amino acids from the cysteine to the phenylalanine. Of the read, only the CDR3 DNA is kept; its 45 bases are in frame from base 1. CDR1 and CDR2, per the germline V gene (reference sequence), are LGHDT and YNNKEL. Each collaborating institution followed its own protocols to collect whole blood in K2EDTA tubes. For TCRbeta analysis, collaborator samples were shipped as frozen whole blood, as isolated PBMCs, or as DNA extracted from either sample type. What the authors observed across the whole study: The quantity of clinical and demographic metadata differed by source and by participant and was supplied without curation.

Points on this clone: Its antigen is still unknown. No base quality information exists; no much larger clone differs at one position.

The clonotype originates from a woman in her 70s with acute or convalescent COVID-19. This receptor chain uses TRBV3-1 (or the pseudogene TRBV3-2) and TRBJ2-1; 5 matching bases give a weak D call of TRBD2. The sequenced sample was peripheral blood. Here is the DNA: TGTGCCAGCAGCCAAGCCCGAGAACGGGGAAATGAGCAGTTCTTC. Translated, this is CASSQARERGNEQFF.